These T cell receptor beta chains were read from a single sample in a study of neurological immune-mediated disorders. TCRdb itself ran the 5' RACE reads through MiXCR, one entry per CDR3 protein. The top ten clones hold 7.4% of a sample with about 74,000 distinct CDR3 sequences, 5.2% of them seen once. Sequenced material: PBMCs. Source of these receptors: a man aged 18 to 35 with multiple sclerosis. Each CDR3 is given with its conserved first and last residue. Fields, in order: clone size, V gene, J gene, D gene, CDR3 DNA, CDR3 protein. The D gene is left open where the match is weak. Clone size appears in some rows only: once, few, many, or a class for an expanded clone.

few	TRBV29-1	TRBJ1-2	TRBD1	TGCAGCGCGGCCGGGACAGGGAACTATGGCTACACCTTC	CSAAGTGNYGYTF
many	TRBV18	TRBJ2-7	TRBD2	TGTGCCAGCTCACCACGACTAGCGGGGTCCTACGAGCAGTACTTC	CASSPRLAGSYEQYF
NA	TRBV20-1	TRBJ2-7	TRBD1	TGCAGTGCTAGAGACCGGGACAGCAAAGTTCGCTCACAAGATTACGAGCAGTACTTC	CSARDRDSKVRSQDYEQYF
many	TRBV24-1	TRBJ2-2	NA	TGTGCCACCAGACAGCCGAACACCGGGGAGCTGTTTTTT	CATRQPNTGELFF
many	TRBV5-1	TRBJ2-6	NA	TGCGCCAGCACCCCTGGGGGGGCCAAAGTCCTGACTTTC	CASTPGGAKVLTF
many	TRBV20-1	TRBJ1-1	NA	TGCAGTGCTCGAGGGGGGGCTGAAGCTTTCTTT	CSARGGAEAFF
many	TRBV5-1	TRBJ1-2	NA	TGCGCCAGCAGCCCCCAAACCGGGATGCAAGGGGATGGCTACACCTTC	CASSPQTGMQGDGYTF
NA	TRBV20-1	TRBJ1-5	TRBD1	TGCAGTGCTTTGGACAGGGGACAGCCCCAGCATTTT	CSALDRGQPQHF
many	TRBV20-1	TRBJ2-1	TRBD2	TGCAGTGCTAGACCTACGGGACTAGCGGGGGCTGAGCAGTTCTTC	CSARPTGLAGAEQFF
many	TRBV11-2	TRBJ2-1	TRBD2	TGTGCCAGCAGCTTAGTACTAGCGGGGACTGAGCAGTTCTTC	CASSLVLAGTEQFF
many	TRBV9	TRBJ2-3	NA	TGTGCCAGCAGCGCCCGTGACAGGGACAGAGCGGGAGTTCTCGCCACAGATACGCAGTATTTT	CASSARDRDRAGVLATDTQYF
many	TRBV20-1	TRBJ2-1	NA	TGCAGTGCTAGAGATCCCCTTACTAGTTCAATCTTCTTC	CSARDPLTSSIFF
many	TRBV10-2	TRBJ2-7	NA	TGCGCCAGCAGCCCGGGGCCCGGCTACGAGCAGTACTTC	CASSPGPGYEQYF
many	TRBV4-3	TRBJ1-4	TRBD1	TGCGCCAGCAGCCAAGGACAGGGGTCAACTAATGAAAAACTGTTTTTT	CASSQGQGSTNEKLFF
many	TRBV6-1	TRBJ2-7	NA	TGTGCCAGCACCCGATTTGCCCTATCCCAATACGAGCAGTACTTC	CASTRFALSQYEQYF